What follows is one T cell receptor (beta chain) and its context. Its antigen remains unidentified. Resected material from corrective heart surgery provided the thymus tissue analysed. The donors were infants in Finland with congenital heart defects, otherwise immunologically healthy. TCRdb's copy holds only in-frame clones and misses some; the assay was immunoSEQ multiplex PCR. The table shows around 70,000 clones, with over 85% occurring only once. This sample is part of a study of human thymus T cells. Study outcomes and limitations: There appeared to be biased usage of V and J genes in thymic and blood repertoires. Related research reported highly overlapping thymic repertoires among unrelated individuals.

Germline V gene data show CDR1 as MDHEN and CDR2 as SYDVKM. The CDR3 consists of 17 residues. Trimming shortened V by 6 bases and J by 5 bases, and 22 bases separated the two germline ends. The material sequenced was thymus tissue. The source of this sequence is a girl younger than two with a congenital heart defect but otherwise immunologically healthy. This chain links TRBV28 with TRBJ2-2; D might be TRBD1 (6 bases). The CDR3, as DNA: TGTGCCAGCAGCCGCGGAGACAGGAACTGGGGGACCGGGGAGCTGTTTTTT. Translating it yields CASSRGDRNWGTGELFF.